Following are 18 T cell receptor beta chains from one sample sequenced in a study of T cell responses to AZD1222 COVID-19 vaccine listed by TCRdb under 2021. According to the study, the label for this sample's time point signals: baseline before first vaccination. The library relied on the immunoSEQ multiplex PCR assay. TCRdb provides this immuneACCESS table in a form limited to in-frame rearrangements. Some clones are lacking; in checked studies, under half of them reflect an unresolved V gene, and why the rest are absent is not known. Here the sample has 150,000 to 200,000 clones; around 89% occur a single time. The ten largest clones capture approximately 6.9% of the sample. The starting material was peripheral blood, obtained on day 0 of AZD1222 vaccination. The receptors here all came from an adult in good health.

The gene calls are TRBV4-1 and TRBJ1-4, with 7 bases aligning to TRBD1. CDR1 and CDR2 from the germline V gene are MGHRA and YSYEKL. The CDR3 totals 15 residues. The V segment lost 1 base and the J segment 6 bases; nucleotides outside the gene matches: 5. The CDR3 sequence is CASSQVGTVHEKLFF. The DNA for the CDR3 is TGCGCCAGCAGCCAAGTGGGGACAGTTCATGAAAAACTGTTTTTT.

This chain connects TRBV2 to TRBJ2-5, with 7 bases fitting TRBD2. J was trimmed by 5 bases and V by 7 bases; bases with no gene match: 13. This CDR3 region has 15 residues. Germline V gene sequence: CDR1 SNHLY, CDR2 FYNNEI. CDR3 DNA sequence: TGTGCCAGCACCTCGATGGGGGGGGAAGACGAGACCCAGTACTTC. It translates to CASTSMGGEDETQYF.

This sequence joins TRBV15 and TRBJ1-5, with 10 bases fitting TRBD1. The junction had 11 bases not matched to a gene; V was cut back by 2 bases and J by 1 base. Looked up from germline, CDR1 is LNHNV and CDR2 is YYDKDF (reference sequence). This CDR3 contains 19 residues. CDR3 DNA sequence: TGTGCCACCAGCAGAACCGGGACAGGGGATGGTTACAGCAATCAGCCCCAGCATTTT. It specifies CATSRTGTGDGYSNQPQHF. Full variable domain (outside the CDR3, taken from reference TRBV15 and TRBJ1-5): DAMVIQNPRYQVTQFGKPVTLSCSQTLNHNVMYWYQQKSSQAPKLLFHYYDKDFNNEADTPDNFQSRRPNTSFCFLDIRSPGLGDTAMYLCATSRTGTGDGYSNQPQHFGDGTRLSIL.

This chain uses TRBV11-3 with TRBJ2-3; D not certain. Trimming removed 5 bases at V and 4 bases at J, with 7 bases between. Germline V CDR1 and CDR2: SGHNT, YENEEA. The CDR3 length is 12 residues. The CDR3 sequence: CASSQEADTQYF. The CDR3, as DNA: TGTGCCAGCAGCCAAGAGGCAGATACGCAGTATTTT.

V is TRBV18 and J is TRBJ1-6, with 7 positions matching TRBD1. CDR1 is KGHSH, CDR2 LQKENI, per germline. Trimming at V came to 5 bases and at J to 10 bases, leaving 8 bases not matched to a gene. CDR3 length: 14 amino acids. This chain's CDR3 is CASSDRVPPSPLHF. CDR3 in DNA: TGTGCCAGCTCAGACAGGGTTCCACCCTCACCCCTCCACTTT.

This clone was recorded once. The rearrangement uses TRBV5-6 and TRBJ2-1; D remains ambiguous. This CDR3 is built from 16 residues. Germline V gene lookup returns CDR1 SGHDT and CDR2 YYEEEE. Trimming stripped 3 bases from V and 4 bases from J, with 17 bases between. In DNA, the CDR3 is TGTGCCAGCAGCTCTATCTCTAGGAACCTATACAATGAGCAGTTCTTC. Translated, it gives CASSSISRNLYNEQFF.

The chain joins TRBV28 to TRBJ1-5, with D possibly TRBD1 on 5 matching bases. Trimming took 8 bases from V and 10 from J, leaving 27 bases between them. Germline V gene lookup returns CDR1 MDHEN and CDR2 SYDVKM. The CDR3 covers 16 residues. The CDR3 sequence is CASQPSSRGTMTPQHF. CDR3 DNA: TGTGCCAGCCAACCGTCCAGTCGGGGGACCATGACCCCCCAGCATTTT.

This rearrangement joins TRBV7-9 to TRBJ2-7; TRBD2 might be the D (5 bases). Germline loops: CDR1 SEHNR, CDR2 FQNEAQ (reference sequence). Deletions cut 6 bases from V and 1 base from J, with 10 bases between. The CDR3 extends over 13 amino acids. The CDR3 loop reads CASSRGLSYEQYV. CDR3 coding DNA: TGTGCCAGCAGTCGGGGTTTGTCCTACGAGCAGTACGTC.

V usage is TRBV20-1 and J usage is TRBJ1-5; D is unresolved. Deletions cut 3 bases from V and 0 bases from J, with 6 bases between. From germline, CDR1 is DFQATT and CDR2 SNEGSKA (reference sequence). This CDR3 spans 13 amino acids. For the CDR3, the DNA is TGCAGTGCTAGTTCTGGTAGCAATCAGCCCCAGCATTTT. This sequence encodes CSASSGSNQPQHF.

V gene TRBV29-1 combines with J gene TRBJ1-1; tentative D call: TRBD1 (5 bases). V lost 5 bases, J lost 5 bases, and 21 bases lay in between. The CDR3 is 15 amino acids. CDR1 and CDR2 (germline): SQVTM, ANQGSEA. The CDR3 reads CSVSGRLSAKTEAFF. The CDR3 DNA follows: TGCAGCGTTTCGGGACGCCTGAGTGCGAAAACTGAAGCTTTCTTT.

The chain employs TRBV19 and TRBJ1-2, with D unresolved. The CDR3 spans 13 residues. Looked up from germline, CDR1 is LNHDA and CDR2 is SQIVND (reference sequence). V gave up 7 bases and J gave up 5 bases, with 14 bases separating them. This chain's CDR3 is CASKTGRDYGYTF. CDR3 DNA: TGTGCCAGTAAGACCGGGCGGGATTATGGCTACACCTTC.

V usage is TRBV30 and J usage is TRBJ2-5; TRBD1 aligns across 7 bases. This CDR3 contains 14 residues. Trimming took 1 base from V and 2 from J; bases not matched to a gene: 4. Germline lookup yields CDR1 GTSNPN and CDR2 SVGIG (reference sequence). The CDR3 is CAWSDLTGQETQYF. The CDR3, as DNA: TGTGCCTGGAGTGACTTGACAGGGCAAGAGACCCAGTACTTC.

This chain joins TRBV6-2 or TRBV6-3 and TRBJ2-7; D is ambiguous. Germline V gives CDR1 MNHEY, CDR2 SVGEGT. CDR3 length: 12 residues. Trimming took 5 bases from V and 0 from J, leaving 5 bases between them. This CDR3 is CASSRVSYEQYF. The DNA of the CDR3 is TGTGCCAGCAGTAGGGTCTCCTACGAGCAGTACTTC.

The rearrangement uses TRBV19 and TRBJ1-2; D ambiguous. Germline CDR1 reads LNHDA; CDR2 reads SQIVND (reference sequence). CDR3 length: 12 residues. The V gene lost 7 bases and the J gene lost 4 bases, with 10 bases spanning the gap. CDR3 sequence (DNA): TGTGCCAGTAATCCGGGTGGCTATGGCTACACCTTC. This codes for CASNPGGYGYTF.

The genes are TRBV11-2 and TRBJ2-1; TRBD2 is a possible D gene (6 bases). The CDR3 consists of 15 residues. CDR1 is SGHAT, CDR2 FQNNGV, per germline. Trimming stripped 10 bases from V and 3 bases from J, with 19 bases between. CDR3 loop: CAILRAGKLYNEQFF. CDR3 nucleotide sequence: TGTGCCATCCTCCGGGCGGGGAAACTCTACAATGAGCAGTTCTTC.

This chain uses TRBV13 with TRBJ2-1; 10 positions agree with TRBD2. V shed 3 bases, J shed 4 bases, and the junction held 12 bases outside the gene matches. Germline lookup yields CDR1 PRHDT and CDR2 FYEKMQ (reference sequence). This CDR3 spans 18 amino acids. CDR3 DNA sequence: TGTGCCAGCAGCTTTAAGCGCCTTTCTAGCGGGAGATACAATGAGCAGTTCTTC. Translating it yields CASSFKRLSSGRYNEQFF. Looking up the rest from reference TRBV13 and TRBJ2-1 gives the full variable domain: AAGVIQSPRHLIKEKRETATLKCYPIPRHDTVYWYQQGPGQDPQFLISFYEKMQSDKGSIPDRFSAQQFSDYHSELNMSSLELGDSALYFCASSFKRLSSGRYNEQFFGPGTRLTVL.

This chain links TRBV24-1 with TRBJ1-2, with D hard to call. V gave up 3 bases and J gave up 4 bases, with 14 bases separating them. Per the germline V gene, CDR1 is KGHDR and CDR2 is SFDVKD. This CDR3 contains 15 residues. DNA of the CDR3: TGTGCCACCAGTGATCGCGGGGATCTGCCCTATGGCTACACCTTC. Encoded protein: CATSDRGDLPYGYTF.

The gene calls are TRBV13 and TRBJ1-2, with D unresolved. CDR3 length equals 14 residues. CDR1 is PRHDT and CDR2 is FYEKMQ in the germline V gene (reference sequence). V dropped 0 bases and J dropped 5 bases, with 10 bases sitting between them. In DNA, the CDR3 is TGTGCCAGCAGCTTAGGGGGGATGAAATATGGCTACACCTTC. Encoded protein: CASSLGGMKYGYTF.